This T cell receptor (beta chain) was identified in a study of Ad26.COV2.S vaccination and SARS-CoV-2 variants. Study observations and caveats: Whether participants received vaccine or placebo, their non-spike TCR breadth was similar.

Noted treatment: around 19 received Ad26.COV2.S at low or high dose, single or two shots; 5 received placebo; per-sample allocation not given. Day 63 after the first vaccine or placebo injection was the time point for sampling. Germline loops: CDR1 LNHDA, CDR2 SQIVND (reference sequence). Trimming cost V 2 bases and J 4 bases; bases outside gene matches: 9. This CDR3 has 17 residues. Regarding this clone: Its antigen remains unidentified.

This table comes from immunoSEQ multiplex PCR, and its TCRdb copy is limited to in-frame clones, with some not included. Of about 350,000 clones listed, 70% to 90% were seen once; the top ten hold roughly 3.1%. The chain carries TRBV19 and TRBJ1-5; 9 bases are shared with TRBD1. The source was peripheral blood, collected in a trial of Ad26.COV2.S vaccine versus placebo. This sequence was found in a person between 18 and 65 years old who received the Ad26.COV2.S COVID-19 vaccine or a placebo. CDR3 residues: CASSIKTGGKSNQPQHF. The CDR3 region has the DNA TGTGCCAGTAGTATAAAAACAGGGGGCAAAAGTAATCAGCCCCAGCATTTT.